This entry lists 5 T cell receptor beta chains sequenced from one sample in a study of a mutant IDH1 vaccine in newly diagnosed glioma. Time point reported: week 47, end of study. Vaccine doses each comprised 300 ug of mutant IDH1 20-mer peptide, with topical imiquimod. The assay was immunoSEQ multiplex PCR, and TCRdb's table has in-frame clones only and misses some. The data contain about 94,000 clones, 89% of them singletons. Their target antigens are unknown. Specimen: PBMCs, collected from a glioma patient whose treatment included an IDH1 peptide vaccine. The receptors derive from a woman in her 50s with glioma.

J is TRBJ1-5 and V is TRBV19; D perhaps matches TRBD1 (6 bases). CDR3 size: 13 residues. The germline V gene encodes CDR1 LNHDA and CDR2 SQIVND (reference sequence). V lost 8 bases, J lost 6 bases, and 14 bases lay in between. The CDR3 bases are TGTGCCAGTGTCCAAGGGGGAGGTCAGCCCCAGCATTTT. This codes for CASVQGGGQPQHF.

This chain uses TRBV10-3 with TRBJ2-5, with 8 bases lining up with TRBD1. Germline CDR1 reads ENHRY; CDR2 reads SYGVKD. V lost 10 bases, J lost 5 bases, and 15 bases stayed unmatched. This CDR3 region has 15 residues. The CDR3 nucleotides read TGTGCCACCCTATCCGGACAGGGACCAGGGGAGACCCAGTACTTC. As protein: CATLSGQGPGETQYF.

The chain is built from TRBV5-4 and TRBJ2-1; D ambiguous. Germline CDR1 is SGHNT and CDR2 is YYREEE (reference sequence). V was clipped by 1 base and J by 3 bases, with 5 bases between them. The length of the CDR3 is 13 residues. CDR3 loop: CASSLPSYNEQFF. CDR3 in DNA: TGTGCCAGCAGCTTGCCTAGCTACAATGAGCAGTTCTTC. The full variable domain, in which reference TRBV5-4 and TRBJ2-1 provide the parts outside the CDR3, is ETGVTQSPTHLIKTRGQQVTLRCSSQSGHNTVSWYQQALGQGPQFIFQYYREEENGRGNFPPRFSGLQFPNYSSELNVNALELDDSALYLCASSLPSYNEQFFGPGTRLTVL.

The rearrangement uses TRBV7-9 and TRBJ2-3, with 12 bases fitting TRBD2. The CDR3 extends over 13 amino acids. CDR1 is SEHNR, CDR2 FQNEAQ, per germline (reference sequence). V was pared by 7 bases and J by 14 bases, with 10 bases of the junction left unmatched. The CDR3 reads CASTGTSGLFGYF. The CDR3 nucleotides are TGTGCCAGCACCGGGACTAGCGGGCTCTTCGGGTATTTT.

The sample holds one count of this clone. The rearrangement links TRBV23-1 to TRBJ2-7; possibly TRBD1 or TRBD2 for D (5 bases each). TRBV23-1 is filed as an ORF, its function uncertain. V shed 1 base and J shed 0 bases, with 10 bases lying between them. The CDR3 is 15 residues long. The CDR3 DNA sequence: TGCGCCAGCAGTCAATACCGGGACCACTCCTACGAGCAGTACTTC. It yields the protein CASSQYRDHSYEQYF.